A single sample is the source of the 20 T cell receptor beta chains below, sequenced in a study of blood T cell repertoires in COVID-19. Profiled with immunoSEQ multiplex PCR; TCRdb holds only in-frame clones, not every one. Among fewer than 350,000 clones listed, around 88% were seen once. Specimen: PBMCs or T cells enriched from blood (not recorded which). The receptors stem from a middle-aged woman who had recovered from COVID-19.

Here the CDR3 reads CASSQQGWGLFF. In nucleotides, the CDR3 is TGTGCCAGCAGCCAACAGGGATGGGGGCTGTTTTTT. The rearrangement joins TRBV28 to TRBJ2-2; perhaps TRBD1 as D (6 bases). V was clipped by 6 bases and J by 13 bases, with 15 bases between them. This CDR3 is 12 amino acids long. Germline-derived CDR1 and CDR2 are MDHEN and SYDVKM.

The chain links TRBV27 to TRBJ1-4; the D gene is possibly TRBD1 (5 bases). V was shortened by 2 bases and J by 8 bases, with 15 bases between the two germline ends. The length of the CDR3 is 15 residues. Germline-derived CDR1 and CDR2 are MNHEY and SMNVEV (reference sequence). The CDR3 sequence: CASSLSGRAREKLFF. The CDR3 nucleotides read TGTGCCAGCAGTTTAAGTGGCAGGGCAAGAGAAAAACTGTTTTTT.

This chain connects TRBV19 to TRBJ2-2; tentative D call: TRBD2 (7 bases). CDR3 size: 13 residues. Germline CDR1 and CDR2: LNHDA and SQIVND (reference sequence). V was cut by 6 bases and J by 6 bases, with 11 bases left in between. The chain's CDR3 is CASSRGGSGELFF. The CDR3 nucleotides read TGTGCCAGTAGCAGGGGAGGGTCCGGGGAGCTGTTTTTT.

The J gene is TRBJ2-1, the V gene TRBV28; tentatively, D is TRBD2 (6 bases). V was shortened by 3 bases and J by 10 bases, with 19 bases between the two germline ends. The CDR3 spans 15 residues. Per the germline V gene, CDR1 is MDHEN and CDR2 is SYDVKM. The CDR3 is CASSFSGGPRVEQFF. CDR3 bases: TGTGCCAGCAGTTTTAGCGGCGGGCCCCGCGTCGAGCAGTTCTTC.

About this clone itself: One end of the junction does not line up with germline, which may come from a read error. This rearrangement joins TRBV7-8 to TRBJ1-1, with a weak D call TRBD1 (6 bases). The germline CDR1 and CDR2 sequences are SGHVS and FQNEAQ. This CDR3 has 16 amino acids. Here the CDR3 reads CASSQGGGRGNAEAFF. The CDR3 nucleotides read TGTGCCAGCAGCCAAGGGGGGGGACGTGGGAACGCTGAAGCTTTCTTT.

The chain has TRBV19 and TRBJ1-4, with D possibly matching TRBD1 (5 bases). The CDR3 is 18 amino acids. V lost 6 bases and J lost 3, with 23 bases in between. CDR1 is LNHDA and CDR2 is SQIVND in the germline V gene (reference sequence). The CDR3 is CASSPRRSRATANEKLFF. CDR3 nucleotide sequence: TGTGCCAGTAGCCCCCGCCGGAGCAGGGCGACGGCTAATGAAAAACTGTTTTTT.

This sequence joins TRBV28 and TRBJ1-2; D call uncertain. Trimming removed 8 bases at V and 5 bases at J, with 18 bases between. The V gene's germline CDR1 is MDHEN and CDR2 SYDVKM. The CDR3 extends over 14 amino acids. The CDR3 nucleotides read TGTGCCAGCGCCGGGGTTGGAGTTAGGTATGGCTACACCTTC. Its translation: CASAGVGVRYGYTF.

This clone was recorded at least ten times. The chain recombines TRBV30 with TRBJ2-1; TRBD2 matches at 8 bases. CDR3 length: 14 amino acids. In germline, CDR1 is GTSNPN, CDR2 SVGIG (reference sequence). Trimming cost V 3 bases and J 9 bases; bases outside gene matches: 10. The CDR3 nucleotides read TGTGCCTGGAGCCGGAGGACTAGCTCCCCTGAGCAGTTCTTC. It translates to CAWSRRTSSPEQFF.

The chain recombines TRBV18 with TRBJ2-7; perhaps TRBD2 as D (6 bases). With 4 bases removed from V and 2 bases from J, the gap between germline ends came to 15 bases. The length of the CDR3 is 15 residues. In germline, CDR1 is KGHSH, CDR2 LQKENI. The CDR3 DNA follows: TGTGCCAGCTCACGGACCGGGGGTTCAACCTACGAGCAGTACTTC. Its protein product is CASSRTGGSTYEQYF. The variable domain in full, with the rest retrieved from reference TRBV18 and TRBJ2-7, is NAGVMQNPRHLVRRRGQEARLRCSPMKGHSHVYWYRQLPEEGLKFMVYLQKENIIDESGMPKERFSAEFPKEGPSILRIQQVVRGDSAAYFCASSRTGGSTYEQYFGPGTRLTVT.

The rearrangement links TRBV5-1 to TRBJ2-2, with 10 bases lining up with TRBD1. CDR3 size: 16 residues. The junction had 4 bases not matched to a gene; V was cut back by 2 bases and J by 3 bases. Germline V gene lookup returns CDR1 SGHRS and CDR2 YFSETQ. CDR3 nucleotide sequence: TGCGCCAGCAGCTTTGGGACAGGGGAGTACACCGGGGAGCTGTTTTTT. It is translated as CASSFGTGEYTGELFF.

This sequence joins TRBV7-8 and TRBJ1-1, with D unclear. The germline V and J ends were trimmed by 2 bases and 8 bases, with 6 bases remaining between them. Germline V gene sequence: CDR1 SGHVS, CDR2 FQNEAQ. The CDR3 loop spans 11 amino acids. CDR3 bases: TGTGCCAGCAGCTTAATGGGCGAAGCTTTCTTT. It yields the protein CASSLMGEAFF.

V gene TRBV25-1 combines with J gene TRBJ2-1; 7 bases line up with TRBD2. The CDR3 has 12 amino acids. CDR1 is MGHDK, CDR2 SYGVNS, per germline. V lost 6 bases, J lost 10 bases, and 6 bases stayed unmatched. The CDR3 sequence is CASRTGGGEQFF. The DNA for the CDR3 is TGTGCCAGCAGGACGGGGGGTGGCGAGCAGTTCTTC.

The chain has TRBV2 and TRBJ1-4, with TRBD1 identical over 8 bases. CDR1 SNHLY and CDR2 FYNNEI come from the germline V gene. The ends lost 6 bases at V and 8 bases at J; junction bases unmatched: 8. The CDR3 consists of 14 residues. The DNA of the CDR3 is TGTGCCAGCAGCGGAGACAGGGGTAACGAAAAACTGTTTTTT. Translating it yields CASSGDRGNEKLFF.

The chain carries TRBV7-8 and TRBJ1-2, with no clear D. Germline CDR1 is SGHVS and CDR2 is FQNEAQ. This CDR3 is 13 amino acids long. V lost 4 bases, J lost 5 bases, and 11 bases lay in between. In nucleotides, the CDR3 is TGTGCCAGCAGCTCCACGCGGGTATATGGCTACACCTTC. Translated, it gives CASSSTRVYGYTF.

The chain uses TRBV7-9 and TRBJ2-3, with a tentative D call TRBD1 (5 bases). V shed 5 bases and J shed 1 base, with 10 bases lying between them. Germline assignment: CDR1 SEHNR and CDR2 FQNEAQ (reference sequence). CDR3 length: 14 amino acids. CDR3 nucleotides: TGTGCCAGCAGCGCAGGGTTAGGCACAGATACGCAGTATTTT. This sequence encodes CASSAGLGTDTQYF.

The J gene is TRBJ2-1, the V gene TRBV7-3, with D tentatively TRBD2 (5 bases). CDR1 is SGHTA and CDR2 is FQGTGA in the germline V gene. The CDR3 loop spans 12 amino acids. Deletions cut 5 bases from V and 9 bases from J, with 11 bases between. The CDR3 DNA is TGTGCCAGCAGCGACCGGGGAACTGAGCAGTTCTTC. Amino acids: CASSDRGTEQFF.

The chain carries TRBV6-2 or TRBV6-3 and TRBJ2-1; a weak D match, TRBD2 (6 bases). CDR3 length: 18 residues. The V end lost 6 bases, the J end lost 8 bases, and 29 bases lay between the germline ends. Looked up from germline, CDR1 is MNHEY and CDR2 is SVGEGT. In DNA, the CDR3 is TGTGCCAGCAGCCCCTGGATTTCCCGGCTAGCGATTTGGGATGAGCAGTTCTTC. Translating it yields CASSPWISRLAIWDEQFF.

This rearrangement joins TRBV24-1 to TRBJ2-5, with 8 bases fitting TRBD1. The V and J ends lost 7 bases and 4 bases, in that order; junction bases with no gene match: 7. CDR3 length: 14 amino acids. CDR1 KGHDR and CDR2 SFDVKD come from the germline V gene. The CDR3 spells CATRSTGETETQYF. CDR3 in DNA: TGTGCCACCAGATCGACAGGGGAGACAGAGACCCAGTACTTC.

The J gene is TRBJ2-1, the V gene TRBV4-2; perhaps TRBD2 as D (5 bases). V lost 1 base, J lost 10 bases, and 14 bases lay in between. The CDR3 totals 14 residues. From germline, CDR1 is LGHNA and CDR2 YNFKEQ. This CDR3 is CASSQGGLVREQFF. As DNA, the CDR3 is TGTGCCAGCAGCCAAGGAGGGCTAGTTCGCGAGCAGTTCTTC.

CDR3 sequence reads: CASSTLASDRNEQFF. The CDR3 DNA follows: TGTGCCAGCAGCACCCTAGCCTCCGATCGCAATGAGCAGTTCTTC. V and J are TRBV2 and TRBJ2-1; tentative D call: TRBD2 (5 bases). V dropped 6 bases and J dropped 6 bases, with 18 bases sitting between them. Germline V gene sequence: CDR1 SNHLY, CDR2 FYNNEI. This CDR3 is built from 15 residues.